The clone carrying this TCR beta chain was observed at least ten times. This entry is derived from a study of T cells in Graves' hyperthyroidism and ophthalmopathy. Clinicians diagnosed patients from clinical symptoms, serum thyroxine and TRAb, thyroid ultrasound and orbital computed tomography. TCR beta CDR3 region amplification was performed from RNA transcripts. The HTBI set primed first-round TCR CDR3 RT-PCR. TCRdb recomputed calls from the multiplex PCR reads with MiXCR, one row per CDR3 protein. Among around 580,000 distinct CDR3 sequences listed, around 15% were seen once. The origin of this receptor is a woman aged 18-29 years with Graves' hyperthyroidism. Source material: blood.

DNA for the CDR3: TGTGCCAGCAGTTTAAGGACAGGGGGCATACTCAATCAGCCCCAGCATTTT. As protein: CASSLRTGGILNQPQHF. The V call is TRBV28, the J call TRBJ1-5; 11 positions agree with TRBD1. V lost 2 bases, J lost 3 bases, and 6 bases stayed unmatched. The V gene's germline CDR1 is MDHEN and CDR2 SYDVKM. The CDR3 sequence is 17 residues long.